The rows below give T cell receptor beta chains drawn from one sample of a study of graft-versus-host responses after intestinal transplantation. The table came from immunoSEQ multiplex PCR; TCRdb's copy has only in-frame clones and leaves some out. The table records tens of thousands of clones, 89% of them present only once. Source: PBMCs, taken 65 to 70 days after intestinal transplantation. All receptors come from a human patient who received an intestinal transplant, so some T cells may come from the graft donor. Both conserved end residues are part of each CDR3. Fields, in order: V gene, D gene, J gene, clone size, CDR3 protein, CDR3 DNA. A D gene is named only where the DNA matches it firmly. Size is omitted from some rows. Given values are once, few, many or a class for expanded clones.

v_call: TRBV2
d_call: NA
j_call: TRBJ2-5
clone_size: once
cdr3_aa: CASRDRTSRETQYF
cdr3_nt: TGTGCCAGCCGGGATCGGACCTCTAGGGAGACCCAGTACTTC

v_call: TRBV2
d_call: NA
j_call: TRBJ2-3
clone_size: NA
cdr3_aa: CASSKTLADTQYF
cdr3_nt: TGTGCCAGCAGTAAGACCCTAGCAGATACGCAGTATTTT

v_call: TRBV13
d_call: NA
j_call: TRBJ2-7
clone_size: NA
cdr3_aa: CASSYQGRTYEQYF
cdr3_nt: TGTGCCAGCAGCTACCAGGGACGGACCTACGAGCAGTACTTC

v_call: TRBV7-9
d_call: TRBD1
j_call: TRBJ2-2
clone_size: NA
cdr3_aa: CASSPWTGNTNTGELFF
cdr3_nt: TGTGCCAGCAGCCCCTGGACAGGGAATACGAACACCGGGGAGCTGTTTTTT

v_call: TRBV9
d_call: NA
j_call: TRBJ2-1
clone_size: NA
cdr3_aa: CASSVDQGSYNEQFF
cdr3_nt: TGTGCCAGCAGCGTAGATCAGGGGTCCTACAATGAGCAGTTCTTC

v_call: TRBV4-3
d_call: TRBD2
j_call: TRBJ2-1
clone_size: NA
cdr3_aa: CASSQDPSGGGMDEQFF
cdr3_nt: TGCGCCAGCAGCCAAGATCCTAGCGGGGGGGGCATGGATGAGCAGTTCTTC

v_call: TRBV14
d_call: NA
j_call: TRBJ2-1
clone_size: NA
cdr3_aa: CASSHYQSYNEQFF
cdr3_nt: TGTGCCAGCAGCCATTACCAGAGTTACAATGAGCAGTTCTTC

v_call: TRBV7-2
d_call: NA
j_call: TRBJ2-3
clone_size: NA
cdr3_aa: CASSEWSTDTQYF
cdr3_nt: TGTGCCAGCAGCGAGTGGAGCACAGATACGCAGTATTTT

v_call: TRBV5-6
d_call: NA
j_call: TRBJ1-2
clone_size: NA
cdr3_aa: CASTNEAYGYTF
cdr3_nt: TGTGCCAGCACCAATGAGGCCTATGGCTACACCTTC

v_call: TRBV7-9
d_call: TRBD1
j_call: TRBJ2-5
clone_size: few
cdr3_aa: CASSPTGTEQETQYF
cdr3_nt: TGTGCCAGCAGCCCCACGGGGACAGAGCAAGAGACCCAGTACTTC

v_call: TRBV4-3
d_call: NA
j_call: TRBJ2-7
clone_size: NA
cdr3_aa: CASSQDLGYEQYF
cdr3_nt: TGCGCCAGCAGCCAAGATTTAGGGTACGAGCAGTACTTC

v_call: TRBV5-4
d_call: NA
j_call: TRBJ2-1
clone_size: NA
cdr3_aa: CASSPDSNEQFF
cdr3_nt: TGTGCCAGCAGCCCGGACAGCAATGAGCAGTTCTTC

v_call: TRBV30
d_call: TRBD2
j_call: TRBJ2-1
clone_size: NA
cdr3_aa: CAWKGGPSYNEQFF
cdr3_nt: TGTGCCTGGAAGGGAGGGCCCTCCTACAATGAGCAGTTCTTC

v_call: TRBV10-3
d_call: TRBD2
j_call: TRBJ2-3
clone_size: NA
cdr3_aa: CAISERGGIADTQYF
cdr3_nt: TGTGCCATCAGTGAACGGGGGGGCATTGCAGATACGCAGTATTTT

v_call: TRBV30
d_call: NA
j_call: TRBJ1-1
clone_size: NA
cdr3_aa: CACKTEKNTEAFF
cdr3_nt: TGTGCCTGCAAGACAGAAAAAAACACTGAAGCTTTCTTT

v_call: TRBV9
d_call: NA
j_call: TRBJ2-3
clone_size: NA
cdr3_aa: CASSVELGLAKITDTQYF
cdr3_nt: TGTGCCAGCAGCGTCGAGCTAGGTCTAGCGAAGATCACAGATACGCAGTATTTT

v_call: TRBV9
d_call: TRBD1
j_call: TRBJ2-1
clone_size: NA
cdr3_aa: CASSVGTGHPSEQFF
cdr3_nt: TGTGCCAGCAGCGTAGGGACAGGCCACCCTTCGGAGCAGTTCTTC

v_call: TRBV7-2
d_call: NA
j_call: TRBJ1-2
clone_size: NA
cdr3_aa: CASSPDRDTYGYTF
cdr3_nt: TGTGCCAGCAGCCCAGACCGGGATACCTATGGCTACACCTTC

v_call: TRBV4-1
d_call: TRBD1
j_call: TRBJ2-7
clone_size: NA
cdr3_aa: CASSLTGGEIYEQYF
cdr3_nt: TGCGCCAGCAGCCTCACAGGGGGCGAGATCTACGAGCAGTACTTC

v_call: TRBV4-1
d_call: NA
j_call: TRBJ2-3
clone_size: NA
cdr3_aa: CASSLTDTQYF
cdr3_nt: TGCGCCAGCAGCCTCACAGATACGCAGTATTTT

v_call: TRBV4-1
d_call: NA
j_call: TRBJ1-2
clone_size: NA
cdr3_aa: CASSQPRDGANYGYTF
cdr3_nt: TGCGCCAGCAGCCAGCCCCGGGACGGAGCTAACTATGGCTACACCTTC

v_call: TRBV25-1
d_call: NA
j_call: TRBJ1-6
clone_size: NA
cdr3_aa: CASSEYEGWDSPLHF
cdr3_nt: TGTGCCAGCAGTGAATATGAGGGGTGGGATTCACCCCTCCACTTT

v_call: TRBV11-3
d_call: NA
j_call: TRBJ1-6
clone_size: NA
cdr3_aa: CASSLVPREAPLHF
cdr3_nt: TGTGCCAGCAGCTTAGTTCCCCGCGAGGCACCCCTCCACTTT

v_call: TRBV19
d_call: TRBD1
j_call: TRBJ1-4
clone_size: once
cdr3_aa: CASSFRQGGGDEKLFF
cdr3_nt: TGTGCCAGTAGTTTCCGACAGGGAGGAGGGGATGAAAAACTGTTTTTT

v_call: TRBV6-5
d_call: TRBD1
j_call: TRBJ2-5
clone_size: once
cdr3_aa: CASSPGTVQETQYF
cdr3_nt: TGTGCCAGCAGTCCCGGGACAGTCCAAGAGACCCAGTACTTC

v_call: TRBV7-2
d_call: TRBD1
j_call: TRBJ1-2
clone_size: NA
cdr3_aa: CASSSGQGYGYTF
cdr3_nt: TGTGCCAGCAGCAGCGGACAGGGTTATGGCTACACCTTC

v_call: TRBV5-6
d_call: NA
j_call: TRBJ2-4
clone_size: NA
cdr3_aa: CASSFIGEGQNIQYF
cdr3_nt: TGTGCCAGCAGCTTTATTGGAGAGGGGCAAAACATTCAGTACTTC

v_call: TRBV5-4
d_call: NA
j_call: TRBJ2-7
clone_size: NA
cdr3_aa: CASSQGTYEQYF
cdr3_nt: TGTGCCAGCAGCCAGGGGACCTACGAGCAGTACTTC

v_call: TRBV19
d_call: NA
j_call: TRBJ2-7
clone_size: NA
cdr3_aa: CASSRDTTYEQYF
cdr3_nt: TGTGCCAGTAGTAGGGACACAACCTACGAGCAGTACTTC

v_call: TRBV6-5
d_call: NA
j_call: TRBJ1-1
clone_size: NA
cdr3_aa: CASSPGSAGTEAFF
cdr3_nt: TGTGCCAGCAGCCCCGGGTCCGCGGGCACTGAAGCTTTCTTT

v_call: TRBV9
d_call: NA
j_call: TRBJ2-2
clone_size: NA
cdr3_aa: CASSPVGGELFF
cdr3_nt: TGTGCCAGCAGCCCCGTCGGCGGGGAGCTGTTTTTT

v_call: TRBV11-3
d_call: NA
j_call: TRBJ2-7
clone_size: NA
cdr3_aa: CASSLSNYEQYF
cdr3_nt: TGTGCCAGCAGCTTATCGAACTACGAGCAGTACTTC

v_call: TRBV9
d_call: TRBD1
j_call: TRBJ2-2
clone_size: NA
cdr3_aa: CASSPRKGAYGELFF
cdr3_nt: TGTGCCAGCAGCCCGAGAAAGGGGGCCTACGGGGAGCTGTTTTTT

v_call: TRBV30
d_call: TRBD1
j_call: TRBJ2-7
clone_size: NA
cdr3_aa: CAWKGALTRGEQYF
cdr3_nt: TGTGCCTGGAAGGGGGCCCTTACTCGGGGTGAGCAGTACTTC

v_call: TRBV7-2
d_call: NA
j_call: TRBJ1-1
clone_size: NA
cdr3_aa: CASSFGGGGTEAFF
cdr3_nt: TGTGCCAGCAGCTTTGGGGGCGGGGGCACTGAAGCTTTCTTT

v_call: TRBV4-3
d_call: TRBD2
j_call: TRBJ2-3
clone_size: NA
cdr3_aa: CASSPRSNQRGPLSTDTQYF
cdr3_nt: TGCGCCAGCAGCCCCAGAAGTAACCAGCGGGGCCCGCTTAGCACAGATACGCAGTATTTT

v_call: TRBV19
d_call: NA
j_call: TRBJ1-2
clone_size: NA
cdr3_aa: CASSIEDDSDRYGYTF
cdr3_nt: TGTGCCAGTAGTATAGAAGACGACAGCGATCGGTATGGCTACACCTTC

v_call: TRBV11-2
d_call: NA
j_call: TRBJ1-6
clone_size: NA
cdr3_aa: CASSRLTRAAFYNSPLHF
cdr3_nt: TGTGCCAGCAGCCGTTTAACCCGGGCAGCCTTCTATAATTCACCCCTCCACTTT

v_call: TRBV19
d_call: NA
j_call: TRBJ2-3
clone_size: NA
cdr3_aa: CASSIDGPTDTQYF
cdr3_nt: TGTGCCAGTAGTATTGACGGGCCAACAGATACGCAGTATTTT

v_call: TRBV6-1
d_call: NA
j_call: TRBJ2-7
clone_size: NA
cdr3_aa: CASSEGGVEQYF
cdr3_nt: TGTGCCAGCAGTGAAGGAGGGGTCGAGCAGTACTTC

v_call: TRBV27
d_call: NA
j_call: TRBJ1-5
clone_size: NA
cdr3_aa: CASSLGGFREQPQHF
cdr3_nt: TGTGCCAGCAGTTTAGGGGGTTTCAGGGAGCAGCCCCAGCATTTT

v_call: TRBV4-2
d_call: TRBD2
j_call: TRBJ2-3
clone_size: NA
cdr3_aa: CASSQGLAGDTDTQYF
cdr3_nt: TGTGCCAGCAGCCAAGGACTAGCGGGGGACACAGATACGCAGTATTTT

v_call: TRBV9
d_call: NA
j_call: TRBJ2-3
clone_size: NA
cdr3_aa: CASSAGLEKGTQYF
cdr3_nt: TGTGCCAGCAGCGCGGGACTTGAAAAGGGTACGCAGTATTTT

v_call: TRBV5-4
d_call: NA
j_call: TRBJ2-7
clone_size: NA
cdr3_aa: CASSFTSSSYEQYF
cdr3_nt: TGTGCCAGCAGCTTCACTAGTTCCTCCTACGAGCAGTACTTC

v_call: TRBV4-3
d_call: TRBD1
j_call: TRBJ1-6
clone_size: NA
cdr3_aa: CASSLDRDAYNSPLHF
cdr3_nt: TGCGCCAGCAGCCTCGACAGGGATGCCTATAATTCACCCCTCCACTTT

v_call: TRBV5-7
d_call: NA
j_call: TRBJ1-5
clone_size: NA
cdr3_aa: CASSGDGQPLSNQPQHF
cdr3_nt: TGTGCCAGCAGCGGGGACGGGCAGCCCCTTAGCAATCAGCCCCAGCATTTT

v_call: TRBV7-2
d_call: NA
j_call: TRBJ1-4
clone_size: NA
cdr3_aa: CASSRGQNGEKLFF
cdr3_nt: TGTGCCAGCAGCCGCGGACAGAACGGTGAAAAACTGTTTTTT

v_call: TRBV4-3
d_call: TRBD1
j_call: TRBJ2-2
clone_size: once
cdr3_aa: CASSQDLGQGKRVTGELFF
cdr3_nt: TGCGCCAGCAGCCAAGATTTAGGACAGGGGAAGAGAGTCACCGGGGAGCTGTTTTTT

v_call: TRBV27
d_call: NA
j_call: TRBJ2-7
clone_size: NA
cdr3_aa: CASMQGSYEQYF
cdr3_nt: TGTGCCAGCATGCAGGGTTCCTACGAGCAGTACTTC

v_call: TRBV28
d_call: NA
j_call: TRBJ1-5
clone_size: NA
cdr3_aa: CASSPHAWGGSNQPQHF
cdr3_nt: TGTGCCAGCAGTCCCCACGCTTGGGGGGGGAGCAATCAGCCCCAGCATTTT